This is a list of T cell receptor beta chains from one sample in a study of spatial heterogeneity in lung cancer. TCRdb fed the 5' RACE reads into MiXCR, producing one record per CDR3 protein. The profile shows about 21,000 distinct CDR3 sequences, approximately 4.4% of them singletons. The source material was PBMCs, sampled at surgery. The receptors were gathered from a male donor with early-stage non-small cell lung cancer. The CDR3 runs from the conserved cysteine through the conserved F or W. The D gene is left open where the match is weak. Where a row states a size, it is once, few, many or the class of an expanded clone; other rows omit it.

>medium-sized|NA|TRBJ2-3|TRBV7-3
CASSTGPEDTQYF
TGTGCCAGCAGCACGGGACCGGAGGATACGCAGTATTTT
>many|NA|TRBJ1-5|TRBV7-9
CASSVGTISNQPQHF
TGTGCCAGCAGCGTGGGCACGATTAGCAATCAGCCCCAGCATTTT
>NA|NA|TRBJ1-1|TRBV7-6
CASSLERHTEAFF
TGTGCCAGCAGCTTAGAGAGGCACACTGAAGCTTTCTTT
>NA|NA|TRBJ2-2|TRBV12-3/TRBV12-4
CASRADLGENTGELFF
TGTGCCAGCAGAGCGGACCTGGGGGAAAACACCGGGGAGCTGTTTTTT
>many|TRBD1|TRBJ1-4|TRBV7-9
CASSLARDRGEKLFF
TGTGCCAGCAGCTTAGCCCGGGACAGAGGCGAAAAACTGTTTTTT
>medium-sized|NA|TRBJ1-2|TRBV29-1
CSVEDQTLYTF
TGCAGCGTTGAAGACCAGACTCTCTACACCTTC
>many|NA|TRBJ1-1|TRBV12-3/TRBV12-4
CASSLGTVNTEAFF
TGTGCCAGCAGTTTAGGGACGGTGAACACTGAAGCTTTCTTT
>many|TRBD1|TRBJ1-1|TRBV6-5
CASSTPPRDRGPDTEAFF
TGTGCCAGCAGTACACCTCCCCGGGACAGGGGGCCGGACACTGAAGCTTTCTTT
>many|TRBD1|TRBJ1-4|TRBV5-1
CASSLVPTGSNEKLFF
TGCGCCAGCAGCTTGGTTCCGACAGGGAGTAATGAAAAACTGTTTTTT
>many|NA|TRBJ1-2|TRBV5-1
CASSATQGRDGYTF
TGCGCCAGCAGCGCCACACAGGGTCGCGATGGCTACACCTTC
>NA|TRBD1|TRBJ2-1|TRBV5-8
CASSNPGTGVRNEQFF
TGTGCCAGCAGCAACCCCGGGACAGGGGTTCGGAATGAGCAGTTCTTC
>few|TRBD1|TRBJ1-1|TRBV20-1
CSALLRQGYTEAFF
TGCAGTGCTCTCTTAAGACAGGGCTACACTGAAGCTTTCTTT
>few|NA|TRBJ2-2|TRBV5-1
CASSLWSTGELFF
TGCGCCAGCAGCTTATGGAGCACCGGGGAGCTGTTTTTT
>NA|NA|TRBJ1-2|TRBV12-5
CASGLASAEGANYGYTF
TGTGCTAGTGGTTTGGCTTCTGCAGAGGGCGCGAACTATGGCTACACCTTC
>many|TRBD2|TRBJ2-1|TRBV27
CASSLFASGSYNEQFF
TGTGCCAGCAGTTTATTCGCTAGCGGTTCCTACAATGAGCAGTTCTTC
>many|NA|TRBJ1-1|TRBV29-1
CSVFLGVGGRNTEAFF
TGCAGCGTTTTTTTGGGTGTTGGAGGTAGGAATACTGAAGCTTTCTTT
>NA|TRBD1|TRBJ2-3|TRBV27
CASSLLQGTQYF
TGTGCCAGCAGTTTACTACAGGGGACGCAGTATTTT
>few|NA|TRBJ1-1|TRBV7-2
CASSPYLNTEAFF
TGTGCCAGCAGCCCCTATTTGAACACTGAAGCTTTCTTT
>many|NA|TRBJ2-3|TRBV4-3
CASSQELSTDTQYF
TGCGCCAGCAGCCAAGAGCTTAGCACAGATACGCAGTATTTT
>many|TRBD1|TRBJ1-1|TRBV20-1
CSAYTGDELNTEAFF
TGCAGTGCTTACACAGGGGACGAATTGAACACTGAAGCTTTCTTT
>many|NA|TRBJ1-3|TRBV6-5
CASSYGGVAGNTIYF
TGTGCCAGCAGTTACGGGGGAGTAGCTGGAAACACCATATATTTT
>many|NA|TRBJ1-1|TRBV19
CATEGPADTEAFF
TGTGCCACCGAGGGACCCGCGGACACTGAAGCTTTCTTT
>many|NA|TRBJ2-5|TRBV20-1
CSARRQGGQETQYF
TGCAGTGCTAGAAGGCAGGGGGGACAAGAGACCCAGTACTTC
>NA|NA|TRBJ2-1|TRBV7-9
CASSLALGSHGNEQFF
TGTGCCAGCAGCTTAGCCCTGGGGTCCCACGGTAATGAGCAGTTCTTC
>many|NA|TRBJ1-4|TRBV7-9
CASDFNEKLFF
TGTGCCAGTGACTTTAATGAAAAACTGTTTTTT
>NA|NA|TRBJ1-4|TRBV9
CASSSNSATNEKLFF
TGTGCCAGCAGCTCCAACAGTGCAACTAATGAAAAACTGTTTTTT
>many|NA|TRBJ1-5|TRBV30
CAWSLQPNQPQHF
TGTGCCTGGAGTCTCCAGCCTAATCAGCCCCAGCATTTT
>many|NA|TRBJ1-1|TRBV11-2
CASKRGAGQVNTEAFF
TGTGCCAGCAAACGGGGGGCAGGGCAGGTGAACACTGAAGCTTTCTTT
>many|NA|TRBJ2-1|TRBV11-2
CASSLPGGDEQFF
TGTGCCAGCAGCCTACCGGGCGGGGATGAGCAGTTCTTC
>NA|TRBD1|TRBJ2-2|TRBV27
CASRQGQNTGELFF
TGTGCCAGCAGACAGGGGCAAAACACCGGGGAGCTGTTTTTT
>many|TRBD2|TRBJ2-7|TRBV5-1
CASSRLAGNYEQYF
TGCGCCAGCAGTCGACTAGCGGGAAACTACGAGCAGTACTTC
>NA|NA|TRBJ2-2|TRBV20-1
CSARPIAGSPTGELFF
TGCAGTGCTAGACCTATCGCCGGGTCTCCAACCGGGGAGCTGTTTTTT
>many|NA|TRBJ1-1|TRBV6-1
CASSEAGSNTEAFF
TGTGCCAGCAGTGAGGCGGGAAGTAACACTGAAGCTTTCTTT
>many|NA|TRBJ2-7|TRBV3-2
CASCPTRNEQYF
TGTGCCAGCTGTCCTACTAGAAACGAGCAGTACTTC
>many|NA|TRBJ2-7|TRBV28
CASSFRRDGPYEQYF
TGTGCCAGCAGTTTCCGTCGGGACGGCCCCTACGAGCAGTACTTC
>many|NA|TRBJ2-3|TRBV29-1
CSVGSGVMGWDTQYF
TGCAGCGTTGGATCTGGGGTAATGGGCTGGGATACGCAGTATTTT
>many|TRBD2|TRBJ2-2|TRBV3-1
CASSQLAGGTAGELFF
TGTGCCAGCAGTCAACTAGCGGGGGGTACCGCGGGGGAGCTGTTTTTT
>NA|TRBD2|TRBJ2-7|TRBV11-2
CASSFLADPSYEQYF
TGTGCCAGCAGCTTTCTAGCGGACCCCTCCTACGAGCAGTACTTC
>many|NA|TRBJ1-4|TRBV19
CASSDPTGTAEKLFF
TGTGCCAGCAGTGACCCGACAGGTACGGCGGAAAAACTGTTTTTT
>many|TRBD1|TRBJ1-2|TRBV27
CASSLGQGRYGYTF
TGTGCCAGCAGTTTAGGACAGGGTCGCTATGGCTACACCTTC
>NA|TRBD1|TRBJ1-1|TRBV20-1
CSAIPGTVNTEAFF
TGCAGTGCCATTCCCGGGACAGTAAACACTGAAGCTTTCTTT
>many|NA|TRBJ1-2|TRBV3-1
CASSQGGSNSHYGYTF
TGTGCCAGCAGCCAAGGCGGGTCGAACTCCCACTATGGCTACACCTTC
>many|NA|TRBJ1-2|TRBV7-6
CASSLDGGYHGYTF
TGTGCCAGCAGCTTAGATGGGGGGTATCATGGCTACACCTTC
>few|NA|TRBJ1-6|TRBV6-6
CASLTLEGVNSPLHF
TGTGCCAGCCTAACCCTAGAGGGCGTCAATTCACCCCTCCACTTT
>many|TRBD2|TRBJ2-1|TRBV4-3
CASSQGTSGALRYEQFF
TGCGCCAGCAGCCAAGGGACTAGCGGGGCCCTTAGGTATGAGCAGTTCTTC
>few|TRBD2|TRBJ2-5|TRBV4-2
CASSPGSGGAGETQYF
TGTGCCAGCAGCCCGGGGAGCGGGGGGGCCGGGGAGACCCAGTACTTC
>many|NA|TRBJ2-7|TRBV3-1
CASSESSYEQYF
TGTGCCAGCAGCGAGAGCTCCTACGAGCAGTACTTC
>many|NA|TRBJ2-3|TRBV5-1
CASSFGGGTDTQYF
TGCGCCAGCAGCTTCGGCGGGGGCACAGATACGCAGTATTTT
>NA|TRBD1|TRBJ2-5|TRBV7-2
CASSSSPGQSTQYF
TGTGCCAGCAGCTCCTCCCCGGGACAGAGTACCCAGTACTTC
>many|NA|TRBJ1-1|TRBV5-1
CASSLDLTEAFF
TGCGCCAGCAGCCTAGACCTCACTGAAGCTTTCTTT
>many|NA|TRBJ2-1|TRBV6-4
CASSREGRSYNEQFF
TGTGCCAGCAGTCGAGAGGGCCGCTCCTACAATGAGCAGTTCTTC
>many|TRBD2|TRBJ2-1|TRBV7-9
CASSFSTSGGYNEQFF
TGTGCCAGCAGCTTCTCGACTAGCGGGGGCTACAATGAGCAGTTCTTC
>many|NA|TRBJ1-5|TRBV18
CASSQAGREFQPQHF
TGTGCCAGCTCACAGGCCGGCAGGGAGTTTCAGCCCCAGCATTTT
>many|TRBD1|TRBJ1-3|TRBV10-3
CAISAIGTEASGNTIYF
TGTGCCATCAGTGCAATCGGGACAGAAGCCTCTGGAAACACCATATATTTT
>many|TRBD2|TRBJ2-3|TRBV6-6
CASSKGLAGARSTDTQYF
TGTGCCAGCAGTAAAGGACTAGCGGGGGCCCGAAGCACAGATACGCAGTATTTT